This TCR beta chain was recovered during a study of beta chain features in type 1 diabetes. Study-level information: On cell yields, gender and age, patients and healthy donors were similar.

The investigators reverse transcribed all of the isolated RNA, so they sequenced expressed TCRB transcripts. The method was immunoSEQ multiplex PCR; TCRdb's version includes in-frame clones alone and lacks a portion of them. The sample contains about 240,000 clones, about 30% of which appear only once. As for this clone: The target antigen is unknown.

General observations from the study: Overrepresentation of cells with high TCR expression could result from cDNA sequencing. Resolution of whether HLA type affects TCRB rearrangement was not achieved here.

The ends lost 4 bases at V and 7 bases at J; junction bases unmatched: 6. Germline CDR1 reads ENHRY; CDR2 reads SYGVKD. The CDR3 runs 14 residues. The sequenced sample consisted of central memory CD4+ T cells from blood. This receptor was taken from a man younger than 45 in good health. The chain combines TRBV10-3 with TRBJ2-1, with TRBD1 matching 8 bases. DNA for the CDR3: TGTGCCATCAGTGGCCCGACAGGGGCGAATGAGCAGTTCTTC. This translates into CAISGPTGANEQFF.